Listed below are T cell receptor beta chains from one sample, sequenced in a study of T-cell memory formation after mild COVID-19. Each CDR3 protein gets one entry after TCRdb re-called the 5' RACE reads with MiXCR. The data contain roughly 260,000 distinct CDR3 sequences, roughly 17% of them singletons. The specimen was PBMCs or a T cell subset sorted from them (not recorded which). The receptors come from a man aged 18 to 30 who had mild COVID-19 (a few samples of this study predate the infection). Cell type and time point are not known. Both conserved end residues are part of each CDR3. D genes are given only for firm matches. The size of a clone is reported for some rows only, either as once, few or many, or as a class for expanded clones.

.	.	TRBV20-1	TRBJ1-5	TGCAGTGCTAGAGATCAAAGGGGCCCCTATCAGCCCCAGCATTTT	CSARDQRGPYQPQHF
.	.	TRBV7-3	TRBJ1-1	TGTGCCAGCAGCCCTGGGACACCGCGGGAAGCTTTCTTT	CASSPGTPREAFF
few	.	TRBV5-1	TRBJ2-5	TGCGCCAGCAGCTTGATGTCGCGGGGGCCGGGGGAGACCCAGTACTTC	CASSLMSRGPGETQYF
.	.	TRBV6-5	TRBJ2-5	TGTGCCAGCAGAGAGGGCAGGGGCGGCCAAGAGACCCAGTACTTC	CASREGRGGQETQYF
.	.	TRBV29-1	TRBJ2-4	TGCAGCTATGTGACCCTCCGTGGGAAAAACATTCAGTACTTC	CSYVTLRGKNIQYF
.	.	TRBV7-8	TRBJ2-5	TGTGCCAGCAGCTTCGGCGAACAAGAGACCCAGTACTTC	CASSFGEQETQYF
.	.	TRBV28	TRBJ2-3	TGTGCCAGCAGTTTACGGGGTCGGGGCACAGATACGCAGTATTTT	CASSLRGRGTDTQYF
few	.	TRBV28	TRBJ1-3	TGTGCCAGCAGTTTCCGGAACACCATATATTTT	CASSFRNTIYF
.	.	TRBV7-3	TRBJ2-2	TGTGCCAGCAGCGCACAGGGAGGGACCGGGGAGCTGTTTTTT	CASSAQGGTGELFF
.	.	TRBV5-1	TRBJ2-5	TGCGCCAGCAGCGAACGCGGGACTCACGAAGAGACCCAGTACTTC	CASSERGTHEETQYF
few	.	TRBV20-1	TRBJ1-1	TGCAGTGCTAGGAGGGGTCTCACAGGGATGAACACTGAAGCTTTCTTT	CSARRGLTGMNTEAFF
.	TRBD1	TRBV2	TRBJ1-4	TGTGCCAGCAGCCGGACAGGGATTGTCACTAATGAAAAACTGTTTTTT	CASSRTGIVTNEKLFF
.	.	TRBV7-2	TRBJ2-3	TGTGCCAGCAGCTTAGAATGGTCAGATACGCAGTATTTT	CASSLEWSDTQYF
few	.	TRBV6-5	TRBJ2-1	TGTGCCAGCAGTACGAGTGGGGATGAGCAGTTCTTC	CASSTSGDEQFF
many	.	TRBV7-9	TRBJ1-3	TGTGCCAGCAGCTACACAGGGTCTGGAAACACCATATATTTT	CASSYTGSGNTIYF
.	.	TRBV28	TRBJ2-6	TGTGCCAGCAGTTCGACAGGCTTGGGGGCCAACGTCCTGACTTTC	CASSSTGLGANVLTF
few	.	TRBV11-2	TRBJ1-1	TGTGCCAGCAGCGAAGAAGGAGGCACTGAAGCTTTCTTT	CASSEEGGTEAFF
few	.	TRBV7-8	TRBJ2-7	TGTGCCAGCAGCGCCCGGGCAACAGTAGTGAGGGAGCAGTACTTC	CASSARATVVREQYF
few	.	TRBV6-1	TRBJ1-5	TGTGCCAGCAGCGAAGCGGGGGTTTTTAATCAGCCCCAGCATTTT	CASSEAGVFNQPQHF
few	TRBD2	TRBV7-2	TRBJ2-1	TGTGCCAGTAAACTTGCTAGCGGGGGGTTATACAATGAGCAGTTCTTC	CASKLASGGLYNEQFF
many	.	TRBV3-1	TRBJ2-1	TGTGCCAGCAGCCAGGGATACAATGAGCAGTTCTTC	CASSQGYNEQFF
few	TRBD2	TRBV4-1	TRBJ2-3	TGCGCCAGCAGCCGTGTAGCGGGGGACACAGATACGCAGTATTTT	CASSRVAGDTDTQYF
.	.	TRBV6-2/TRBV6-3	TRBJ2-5	TGTGCCAGCACTCTCCGGGCCGAAAAAGAGACCCAGTACTTC	CASTLRAEKETQYF
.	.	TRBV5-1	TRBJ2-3	TGCGCCAGCAGCGTCAGTGACCACCTGGATACGCAGTATTTT	CASSVSDHLDTQYF
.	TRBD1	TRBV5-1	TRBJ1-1	TGCGCCAGCAGCCCGGGACAGAGGATGAACACTGAAGCTTTCTTT	CASSPGQRMNTEAFF
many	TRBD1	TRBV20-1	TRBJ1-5	TGCAGTGCCCGGACAGGGGCGTCGAATCAGCCCCAGCATTTT	CSARTGASNQPQHF
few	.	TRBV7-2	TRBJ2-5	TGTGCCAGCAGCCCTGACAGGAGGAAAGAGACCCAGTACTTC	CASSPDRRKETQYF
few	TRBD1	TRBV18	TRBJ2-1	TGTGCCAGCTCACCGGAGACAGGGGCGAAGGGTGAGCAGTTCTTC	CASSPETGAKGEQFF
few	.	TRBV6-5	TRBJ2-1	TGTGCCAGCAGTTACGGCGGGCATGAGCAGTTCTTC	CASSYGGHEQFF
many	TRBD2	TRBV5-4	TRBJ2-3	TGTGCCAGCAGCTTGGGAGCGGGAGGAATCATTACGCAGTATTTT	CASSLGAGGIITQYF
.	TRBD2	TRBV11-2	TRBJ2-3	TGTGCCAGCAGCTTATTAGCGGGGACCTCCACAGATACGCAGTATTTT	CASSLLAGTSTDTQYF
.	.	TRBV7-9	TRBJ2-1	TGTGCCAGCACCTGGGCTGTAGAGTACAATGAGCAGTTCTTC	CASTWAVEYNEQFF
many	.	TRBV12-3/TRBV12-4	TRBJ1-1	TGTGCCAGCAGTGTGACTGGGATGAACACTGAAGCTTTCTTT	CASSVTGMNTEAFF
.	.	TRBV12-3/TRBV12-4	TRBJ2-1	TGTGCCAGTTCCTACTGGGACAATGAGCAGTTCTTC	CASSYWDNEQFF
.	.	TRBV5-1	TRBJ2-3	TGCGCCAGCAGCGATCCCTCGCGGGGCACAGATACGCAGTATTTT	CASSDPSRGTDTQYF
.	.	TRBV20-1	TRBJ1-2	TGCAGTGCTAGAGTAGAGGCTAACTATGGCTACACCTTC	CSARVEANYGYTF
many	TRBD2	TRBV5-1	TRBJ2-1	TGCGCCAGCAGCCCGGTAGCGGGAAGCTCCTACAATGAGCAGTTCTTC	CASSPVAGSSYNEQFF
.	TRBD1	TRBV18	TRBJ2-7	TGTGCCAGCTCACAAGGACAGGACGAGCAGTACTTC	CASSQGQDEQYF
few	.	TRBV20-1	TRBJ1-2	TGCAGTGCCCCGACCACCCGCTCCCCTAACTATGGCTACACCTTC	CSAPTTRSPNYGYTF
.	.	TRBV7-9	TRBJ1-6	TGTGCCAGCACCCGACAGGAGCCATCACCCCTCCACTTT	CASTRQEPSPLHF
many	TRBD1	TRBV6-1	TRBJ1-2	TGTGCCACCAGATTCCAGGGGGCCAATGGCTACACCTTC	CATRFQGANGYTF
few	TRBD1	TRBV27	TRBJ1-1	TGTGCCAGCAGTCTGGACAGGTCAATGAACACTGAAGCTTTCTTT	CASSLDRSMNTEAFF
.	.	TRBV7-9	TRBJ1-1	TGTGCCAGCAGCTTAGTTCCCCCTGTGGACACTGAAGCTTTCTTT	CASSLVPPVDTEAFF
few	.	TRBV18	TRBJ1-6	TGTGCCAGCTCACCCTTCGGTGGTCAGGATAATTCACCCCTCCACTTT	CASSPFGGQDNSPLHF
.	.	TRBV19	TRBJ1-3	TGTGCCAGTCATAACGGACCTTCTGGAAACACCATATATTTT	CASHNGPSGNTIYF
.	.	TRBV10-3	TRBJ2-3	TGTGCCATCAGACTGACTGGCGCAGATACGCAGTATTTT	CAIRLTGADTQYF
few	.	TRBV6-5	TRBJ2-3	TGTGCCAGCATGGCGGGGGCGAGATCAGATACGCAGTATTTT	CASMAGARSDTQYF
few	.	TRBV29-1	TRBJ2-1	TGCAGCGTTCCCCGGGACATCTACAATGAGCAGTTCTTC	CSVPRDIYNEQFF
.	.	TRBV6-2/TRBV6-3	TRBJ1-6	TGTGCCAGCAGCCCCGGTAGGGCAAGAACCCTCCACTTT	CASSPGRARTLHF
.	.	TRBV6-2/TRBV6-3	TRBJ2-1	TGTGCCATCCGAGGGACGAGTTACAATGAGCAGTTCTTC	CAIRGTSYNEQFF
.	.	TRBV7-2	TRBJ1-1	TGTGCCAGCAGCTTACAGGGAAGGATGAACACTGAAGCTTTCTTT	CASSLQGRMNTEAFF
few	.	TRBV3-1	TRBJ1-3	TGTGCCAGCAGCCAAGATCTTATCGGCAGCCGAGCGAACACCATATATTTT	CASSQDLIGSRANTIYF
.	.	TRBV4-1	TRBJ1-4	TGCGCCAGCAGGCAGACAGCCGTTAATGAAAAACTGTTTTTT	CASRQTAVNEKLFF
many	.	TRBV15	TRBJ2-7	TGTGCCACCAGCAGAGACGGAAGGGGCGAGCAGTACTTC	CATSRDGRGEQYF
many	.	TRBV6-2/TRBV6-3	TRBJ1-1	TGTGCCAGCAGTTACGCAGGGGCAGAAGCTTTCTTT	CASSYAGAEAFF
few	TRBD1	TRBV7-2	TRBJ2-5	TGTGCCAGCAGTACCGATACAGGGGTCGAGACCCAGTACTTC	CASSTDTGVETQYF
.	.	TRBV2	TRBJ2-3	TGTGCCAGCAGAGAGGGTAGCACAGATACGCAGTATTTT	CASREGSTDTQYF